Listed below are T cell receptor beta chains from one sample, sequenced in a study of post-analysis software for immune sequencing data. TCRdb re-called the PCR reads through MiXCR, storing one row per CDR3 protein. The profile shows about 820,000 distinct CDR3 sequences, about 50% of them singletons. The specimen was blood. The origin of the receptors is a girl aged 10 to 17 with multiple sclerosis. Both conserved end residues are part of each CDR3. D genes are given only for firm matches. Only part of the rows carry a size: once, few, many, or a class if the clone is expanded.

j_gene: TRBJ2-5; abundance: -; d_gene: -; v_gene: TRBV7-6; CDR3nt: TGTGCCAGCAGCCTACTAACACCGGGGGAGACCCAGTACTTC; CDR3aa: CASSLLTPGETQYF
j_gene: TRBJ1-1; abundance: -; d_gene: -; v_gene: TRBV14; CDR3nt: TGTGCCAGCAGCCGTCGACAGTCTGTTGGCATGAACACTGAAGCTTTCTTT; CDR3aa: CASSRRQSVGMNTEAFF
j_gene: TRBJ1-2; abundance: -; d_gene: -; v_gene: TRBV15; CDR3nt: TGTGCCACCAGCAGAGCACAGGCATCCCAGGTTACTGGCTACACCTTC; CDR3aa: CATSRAQASQVTGYTF
j_gene: TRBJ1-2; abundance: -; d_gene: -; v_gene: TRBV6-6; CDR3nt: TGTGCCAGCAGGGACGACAGGAGGTCTAACTATGGCTACACCTTC; CDR3aa: CASRDDRRSNYGYTF
j_gene: TRBJ2-3; abundance: once; d_gene: -; v_gene: TRBV29-1; CDR3nt: TGCAGCGTTGAAACAGGCACAGCCACAGATACGCAGTATTTT; CDR3aa: CSVETGTATDTQYF
j_gene: TRBJ2-7; abundance: -; d_gene: -; v_gene: TRBV10-2; CDR3nt: TGCGCCAGCAGGGGAGACGCCTACGAGCAGTACTTC; CDR3aa: CASRGDAYEQYF
j_gene: TRBJ2-7; abundance: few; d_gene: TRBD1; v_gene: TRBV6-6; CDR3nt: TGTGCCAGCAGAAGGACAGGGGACGGCGAGCAGTACTTC; CDR3aa: CASRRTGDGEQYF
j_gene: TRBJ2-3; abundance: -; d_gene: -; v_gene: TRBV2; CDR3nt: TGTGCCAGCAGTGAACAGGGCCACACAGATACGCAGTATTTT; CDR3aa: CASSEQGHTDTQYF
j_gene: TRBJ2-1; abundance: once; d_gene: -; v_gene: TRBV6-2/TRBV6-3; CDR3nt: TGTGCCAGCAGTCATGACCACTACAATGAGCAGTTCTTC; CDR3aa: CASSHDHYNEQFF
j_gene: TRBJ2-5; abundance: -; d_gene: -; v_gene: TRBV28; CDR3nt: TGTGCCAGCACCACCCGAGGGGAGACCCAGTACTTC; CDR3aa: CASTTRGETQYF
j_gene: TRBJ1-1; abundance: few; d_gene: -; v_gene: TRBV27; CDR3nt: TGTGCCAGCATCCGTGGGGGGGCCTCCAACACTGAAGCTTTCTTT; CDR3aa: CASIRGGASNTEAFF
j_gene: TRBJ2-7; abundance: few; d_gene: TRBD2; v_gene: TRBV4-1; CDR3nt: TGCGCCAGCAGCCAATGGCCCGCTAGCGGGGGCCAACCGGCCGAAACCCAGTACTTC; CDR3aa: CASSQWPASGGQPAETQYF
j_gene: TRBJ2-3; abundance: -; d_gene: -; v_gene: TRBV12-3/TRBV12-4; CDR3nt: TGTGCCAGCAGTTTCCTTGTAGGTACGCAGTATTTT; CDR3aa: CASSFLVGTQYF
j_gene: TRBJ2-3; abundance: -; d_gene: -; v_gene: TRBV7-2; CDR3nt: TGTGCCAGCAGCTTTCGTTCAACTAGTAAGGCCTGGGGGACAGATACGCAGTATTTT; CDR3aa: CASSFRSTSKAWGTDTQYF
j_gene: TRBJ1-2; abundance: -; d_gene: -; v_gene: TRBV11-2; CDR3nt: TGTGCCAGCAGCTTAGTTAGGACCTACTATGGCTACACCTTC; CDR3aa: CASSLVRTYYGYTF
j_gene: TRBJ2-7; abundance: -; d_gene: -; v_gene: TRBV14; CDR3nt: TGTGCCAGCAGCCGTGTCCAGGGCAGCGGCCACGAGCAGTACTTC; CDR3aa: CASSRVQGSGHEQYF
j_gene: TRBJ2-2; abundance: few; d_gene: TRBD1; v_gene: TRBV6-4; CDR3nt: TGTGCCAGCAGTGAGACAGGGGACACCGGGGAGCTGTTTTTT; CDR3aa: CASSETGDTGELFF
j_gene: TRBJ1-2; abundance: -; d_gene: -; v_gene: TRBV5-1; CDR3nt: TGCGCCAGCAGCATTATTGACTCCATCTCGCAGGGCTACACCTTC; CDR3aa: CASSIIDSISQGYTF
j_gene: TRBJ1-2; abundance: -; d_gene: -; v_gene: TRBV11-2; CDR3nt: TGTGCCAGCAGCTGGGGGGATTTCGATGGCTACACCTTC; CDR3aa: CASSWGDFDGYTF
j_gene: TRBJ1-2; abundance: -; d_gene: -; v_gene: TRBV5-1; CDR3nt: TGCGCCAGCAGCCCGGGACTAGCGGGGCGTGGGAACTATGGCTACACCTTC; CDR3aa: CASSPGLAGRGNYGYTF
j_gene: TRBJ1-2; abundance: few; d_gene: -; v_gene: TRBV20-1; CDR3nt: TGCAGTGCTAGAGCCCGGCGCGATGGCTACACCTTC; CDR3aa: CSARARRDGYTF
j_gene: TRBJ2-7; abundance: few; d_gene: -; v_gene: TRBV12-3/TRBV12-4; CDR3nt: TGTGCCAGCAGTTTAAGTTCCGGTGGCTACGAGCAGTACTTC; CDR3aa: CASSLSSGGYEQYF
j_gene: TRBJ2-7; abundance: -; d_gene: -; v_gene: TRBV6-1; CDR3nt: TGTGCCAGCATATCGGGGCAGCCCTACGAGCAGTACTTC; CDR3aa: CASISGQPYEQYF
j_gene: TRBJ2-1; abundance: -; d_gene: TRBD2; v_gene: TRBV29-1; CDR3nt: TGCAGCGTCGATCCAGCGGGAGGGGCAGGTCGCAATGAGCAGTTCTTC; CDR3aa: CSVDPAGGAGRNEQFF
j_gene: TRBJ1-1; abundance: -; d_gene: -; v_gene: TRBV12-3/TRBV12-4; CDR3nt: TGTGCCAGCAGTTATGTGAACACTGAAGCTTTCTTT; CDR3aa: CASSYVNTEAFF
j_gene: TRBJ2-7; abundance: -; d_gene: TRBD1; v_gene: TRBV15; CDR3nt: TGTGCCACCAGCAGATACAGGGGCGGCGGATACGAGCAGTACTTC; CDR3aa: CATSRYRGGGYEQYF
j_gene: TRBJ1-4; abundance: -; d_gene: -; v_gene: TRBV7-9; CDR3nt: TGTGCCAGCAGCCCCGGATGGGGTGAAAAACTGTTTTTT; CDR3aa: CASSPGWGEKLFF
j_gene: TRBJ2-7; abundance: once; d_gene: -; v_gene: TRBV29-1; CDR3nt: TGCAGCGTTGTGGGCAGGGGCTACGAGCAGTACTTC; CDR3aa: CSVVGRGYEQYF
j_gene: TRBJ2-5; abundance: -; d_gene: TRBD2; v_gene: TRBV12-3/TRBV12-4; CDR3nt: TGTGCCAGCAGTTTATCGGGGGGGGATGAGACCCAGTACTTC; CDR3aa: CASSLSGGDETQYF
j_gene: TRBJ2-1; abundance: -; d_gene: TRBD2; v_gene: TRBV14; CDR3nt: TGTGCCAGCAGCCAAGCTAGCGGGAGGGGTTTTGTCTTCAATGAGCAGTTCTTC; CDR3aa: CASSQASGRGFVFNEQFF
j_gene: TRBJ2-7; abundance: few; d_gene: -; v_gene: TRBV5-4; CDR3nt: TGTGCCACCTCCGGGACAACCTACGAGCAGTACTTC; CDR3aa: CATSGTTYEQYF
j_gene: TRBJ2-5; abundance: -; d_gene: -; v_gene: TRBV24-1; CDR3nt: TGTGCCACCAGTGAGCCAGGGGCAGAGACCCAGTACTTC; CDR3aa: CATSEPGAETQYF
j_gene: TRBJ2-1; abundance: few; d_gene: TRBD2; v_gene: TRBV4-1; CDR3nt: TGCGCCAGCAGCCAAGATTGGGCGGGGGGAAGCAATGAGCAGTTCTTC; CDR3aa: CASSQDWAGGSNEQFF
j_gene: TRBJ1-5; abundance: few; d_gene: -; v_gene: TRBV5-1; CDR3nt: TGCGCCAGCAGCTTGGGGCAGGCCAATCAGCCCCAGCATTTT; CDR3aa: CASSLGQANQPQHF
j_gene: TRBJ2-6; abundance: -; d_gene: -; v_gene: TRBV7-6; CDR3nt: TGTGCCAGCAGCTTTAGGGGGGCCAACATCCTGACTTTC; CDR3aa: CASSFRGANILTF
j_gene: TRBJ2-1; abundance: -; d_gene: TRBD1; v_gene: TRBV14; CDR3nt: TGTGCCAGCAGCCAAGAGATGTTCAGGGGGAATGAGCAGTTCTTC; CDR3aa: CASSQEMFRGNEQFF
j_gene: TRBJ2-7; abundance: once; d_gene: TRBD1; v_gene: TRBV7-9; CDR3nt: TGTGCCAGCAGCAGACATTTGGGACAGGGCTACGAGCAGTACTTC; CDR3aa: CASSRHLGQGYEQYF
j_gene: TRBJ2-1; abundance: few; d_gene: TRBD2; v_gene: TRBV29-1; CDR3nt: TGCAGCGGTGGACTAGTGGCGTTGAATGAGCAGTTCTTC; CDR3aa: CSGGLVALNEQFF
j_gene: TRBJ2-7; abundance: -; d_gene: -; v_gene: TRBV29-1; CDR3nt: TGCAGCGTTGCCCTATTCCTTGGCGAGCAGTACTTC; CDR3aa: CSVALFLGEQYF
j_gene: TRBJ2-1; abundance: -; d_gene: TRBD2; v_gene: TRBV6-6; CDR3nt: TGTGCCAGCAGTCCCGTGGCGGGAGCGGGCAATGAGCAGTTCTTC; CDR3aa: CASSPVAGAGNEQFF
j_gene: TRBJ2-1; abundance: -; d_gene: -; v_gene: TRBV29-1; CDR3nt: TGCAGCGTTGAAGGGTTACACTGGGGTGGGACCTACAATGAGCAGTTCTTC; CDR3aa: CSVEGLHWGGTYNEQFF
j_gene: TRBJ2-1; abundance: -; d_gene: -; v_gene: TRBV2; CDR3nt: TGTGCCAGCAGTGAAGGGCCAGCTGCCTACAATGAGCAGTTCTTC; CDR3aa: CASSEGPAAYNEQFF
j_gene: TRBJ2-7; abundance: -; d_gene: -; v_gene: TRBV20-1; CDR3nt: TGCAGTGCTAGAGAGGCCGGAGGGGTACCCAGGGACCAGTACTTC; CDR3aa: CSAREAGGVPRDQYF
j_gene: TRBJ2-5; abundance: -; d_gene: TRBD1; v_gene: TRBV7-3; CDR3nt: TGTGCCAGCAGCCCCCTGGGACAGCCTGGGGAGACCCAGTACTTC; CDR3aa: CASSPLGQPGETQYF
j_gene: TRBJ2-1; abundance: -; d_gene: -; v_gene: TRBV2; CDR3nt: TGTGCCAGCAGTGTGCGGCTGAATGAGCAGTTCTTC; CDR3aa: CASSVRLNEQFF
j_gene: TRBJ2-1; abundance: -; d_gene: -; v_gene: TRBV12-3/TRBV12-4; CDR3nt: TGTGCCAGCAGTGTTTTAGAGGCCCCGAATCAGTTCTTC; CDR3aa: CASSVLEAPNQFF
j_gene: TRBJ1-2; abundance: once; d_gene: TRBD1; v_gene: TRBV3-1; CDR3nt: TGTGCCAGCAGCCACCCTTGGGGGACAGGGTATGGCTACACCTTC; CDR3aa: CASSHPWGTGYGYTF
j_gene: TRBJ2-3; abundance: few; d_gene: -; v_gene: TRBV12-3/TRBV12-4; CDR3nt: TGTGCCAGCAGTTTAGGCAGCAAAACGAGCACAGATACGCAGTATTTT; CDR3aa: CASSLGSKTSTDTQYF
j_gene: TRBJ2-3; abundance: -; d_gene: -; v_gene: TRBV20-1; CDR3nt: TGCAGCGTTACCCCTAGCACAGATACGCAGTATTTT; CDR3aa: CSVTPSTDTQYF
j_gene: TRBJ2-3; abundance: -; d_gene: TRBD1; v_gene: TRBV14; CDR3nt: TGTGCCAGCAGCCAAGTCTGGACAGGGATACTCGGTACGCAGTATTTT; CDR3aa: CASSQVWTGILGTQYF
j_gene: TRBJ2-7; abundance: -; d_gene: TRBD2; v_gene: TRBV9; CDR3nt: TGTGCCAGCAGCCCCGGGACTAGCGCTTCCTACGAGCAGTACTTC; CDR3aa: CASSPGTSASYEQYF
j_gene: TRBJ2-1; abundance: -; d_gene: -; v_gene: TRBV7-3; CDR3nt: TGTGCCAGCAGCACACCCCGAGGCCCTTACAATGAGCAGTTCTTC; CDR3aa: CASSTPRGPYNEQFF
j_gene: TRBJ2-7; abundance: -; d_gene: TRBD2; v_gene: TRBV5-1; CDR3nt: TGCGCCAGCAGCGGGGGACTAGCGGGAGGGTACTACGAGCAGTACTTC; CDR3aa: CASSGGLAGGYYEQYF
j_gene: TRBJ1-2; abundance: -; d_gene: -; v_gene: TRBV14; CDR3nt: TGTGCCAGCAGCCGGGCGCCCGGATCCGGCTACACCTTC; CDR3aa: CASSRAPGSGYTF
j_gene: TRBJ1-1; abundance: -; d_gene: TRBD1; v_gene: TRBV6-5; CDR3nt: TGTGCCAGCAGTTACCGCCGGACAGGGGGGGGTAGGAACACTGAAGCTTTCTTT; CDR3aa: CASSYRRTGGGRNTEAFF